This T cell receptor (beta chain) was found in a study of blood T cells in healthy people across ages. This CDR3 has 13 residues. The V gene lost 3 bases and the J gene lost 10 bases, with 15 bases spanning the gap. Germline V gene sequence: CDR1 MNHEY, CDR2 SMNVEV (reference sequence). About 10 milliliters of peripheral blood were drawn from each donor into EDTA-treated tubes. The authors ran a second PCR of roughly 6 to 12 cycles using a sample-barcoded 5' primer and a J-beta primer mix. TCRdb used MiXCR to reprocess the 5' RACE reads, holding one entry per CDR3 protein. There are some 900,000 distinct CDR3 sequences in the sample; about 48% occur only once, and 13% lies in the top ten.

The clonotype originates from a man aged 30 to 45 in good health. The J gene is TRBJ1-1, the V gene TRBV27; the D is unclear. Sequencing input: blood. DNA for the CDR3: TGTGCCAGCAGTTTCCGTGGGCCCCGGGGAGCTTTCTTT. Translated, it gives CASSFRGPRGAFF.